This TCR beta chain stems from a study of T cells in Graves' hyperthyroidism and ophthalmopathy. The TCR beta CDR3 regions underwent amplification using RNA transcripts as the source. First-round RT-PCR targeting the TCR CDR3 was performed with the HTBI primer set. A single record per CDR3 protein comes from TCRdb applying MiXCR to the multiplex PCR reads. The table has about 420,000 distinct CDR3 sequences, around 16% seen once. Stable Graves' hyperthyroidism meant no ophthalmopathy progression within 18 months. More than 8.5 ml of fresh peripheral blood supplied the PBMCs. The CDR3 runs 13 residues. Trimming took off 7 bases at V and 4 bases at J, with 11 bases between the two ends. CDR1 and CDR2 from the germline V gene are SNHLY and FYNNEI. This clonotype was counted many times. Antigen unknown. Whole-study results and caveats: It was a median about 6.5 months before onset that the model predicted ophthalmopathy. In the blood, most expanded thyroid clonotypes above 0.001 appeared as well.

The receptor was derived from a woman aged 18-30 years with Graves' hyperthyroidism. This chain joins TRBV2 and TRBJ2-1; D uncertain. The sequenced material came from blood. CDR3 residues: CASNPDLYNEQFF. For the CDR3, the DNA is TGTGCCAGCAACCCTGACCTTTACAATGAGCAGTTCTTC.